One sample yielded the 20 T cell receptor beta chains listed below, sequenced in a study of blood T cell repertoires in COVID-19. TCRdb's copy holds only in-frame clones and misses some; the assay was immunoSEQ multiplex PCR. The sample has over 350,000 clones, over 75% seen once; the top ten hold around 0.91%. What was sequenced was PBMCs or T cells enriched from blood (not recorded which). These receptors originate from a young woman with acute COVID-19.

The chain joins TRBV4-3 to TRBJ2-5; 9 bases are shared with TRBD2. The trim removed 2 bases at V and 4 bases at J, leaving 2 bases unmatched. This CDR3 region has 14 residues. Germline V gives CDR1 LGHNA, CDR2 YSLEER. The chain's CDR3 is CASSQLRGGETQYF. CDR3 sequence (DNA): TGCGCCAGCAGCCAACTGCGGGGGGGAGAGACCCAGTACTTC.

The chain carries TRBV6-5 and TRBJ1-2, with 9 bases lining up with TRBD1. Looked up from germline, CDR1 is MNHEY and CDR2 is SVGAGI. Trimming removed 6 bases from V and 4 bases from J; junction bases left unmatched: 3. The CDR3 sequence is 13 residues long. CDR3 DNA sequence: TGTGCCAGCAGGACAGGGGGATTCTATGGCTACACCTTC. The encoded protein is CASRTGGFYGYTF.

V is TRBV11-2 and J is TRBJ1-4; D call uncertain. The V and J ends lost 3 bases and 0 bases respectively, with 8 bases between them. This CDR3 has 15 amino acids. Germline V gene sequence: CDR1 SGHAT, CDR2 FQNNGV. The CDR3 loop is CASSLKYSTNEKLFF. CDR3 nucleotide sequence: TGTGCCAGCAGCTTGAAGTACTCAACTAATGAAAAACTGTTTTTT. Using reference TRBV11-2 and TRBJ1-4 for the parts outside the CDR3, the full variable domain is EAGVAQSPRYKIIEKRQSVAFWCNPISGHATLYWYQQILGQGPKLLIQFQNNGVVDDSQLPKDRFSAERLKGVDSTLKIQPAKLEDSAVYLCASSLKYSTNEKLFFGSGTQLSVL.

The chain links TRBV5-5 to TRBJ2-2; D uncertain. CDR1 and CDR2 (germline): SGHKS, YYEKEE (reference sequence). V was pared by 6 bases and J by 3 bases, with 9 bases between. The CDR3 consists of 13 residues. CDR3 residues: CASTLSDTGELFF. The CDR3 DNA reads TGTGCCAGCACCCTAAGTGACACCGGGGAGCTGTTTTTT.

The genes are TRBV2 and TRBJ2-1; the D gene is possibly TRBD1 (6 bases). The CDR3 is made up of 12 amino acids. Trimming took off 7 bases at V and 6 bases at J, with 10 bases between the two ends. Germline loops: CDR1 SNHLY, CDR2 FYNNEI. The CDR3 sequence is CASTPDSNEQFF. DNA for the CDR3: TGTGCCAGCACCCCGGACAGCAATGAGCAGTTCTTC.

The V gene is TRBV7-9, the J gene TRBJ1-1, with 9 bases aligning to TRBD1. The length of the CDR3 is 16 residues. V lost 5 bases, J lost 0 bases, and 7 bases stayed unmatched. From germline, CDR1 is SEHNR and CDR2 FQNEAQ (reference sequence). CDR3 nucleotide sequence: TGTGCCAGCAGCGTCACAGGGGGCGGGTTGAACACTGAAGCTTTCTTT. This codes for CASSVTGGGLNTEAFF.

This CDR3 is CASSLDGSTDTQYF. The CDR3 DNA follows: TGTGCCAGCAGCCTAGACGGGAGCACAGATACGCAGTATTTT. V and J are TRBV7-2 and TRBJ2-3; D gene unclear. Germline CDR1 reads SGHTA; CDR2 reads FQGNSA. Trimming stripped 5 bases from V and 0 bases from J, with 9 bases between. This CDR3 has 14 residues. The variable domain in full, with the rest retrieved from reference TRBV7-2 and TRBJ2-3, is GAGVSQSPSNKVTEKGKDVELRCDPISGHTALYWYRQSLGQGLEFLIYFQGNSAPDKSGLPSDRFSAERTGGSVSTLTIQRTQQEDSAVYLCASSLDGSTDTQYFGPGTRLTVL.

The rearrangement links TRBV30 to TRBJ2-7; tentatively, D is TRBD1 (5 bases). V was shortened by 2 bases and J by 2 bases, with 13 bases between the two germline ends. The CDR3 contains 14 residues. Per germline, CDR1 GTSNPN and CDR2 SVGIG (reference sequence). For the CDR3, the DNA is TGTGCCTGGAGTCGGCAGGGCATTCCCTACGAGCAGTACTTC. Protein: CAWSRQGIPYEQYF.

The V and J genes are TRBV24-1 and TRBJ2-3, with 8 bases lining up with TRBD1. This CDR3 contains 15 residues. Germline V lookup: CDR1 KGHDR, CDR2 SFDVKD. V shed 7 bases and J 1 base; nucleotides not matched to a gene: 6. The CDR3 DNA reads TGTGCCACCAGCCGCCCGGGACAGGGCACAGATACGCAGTATTTT. This gives the protein CATSRPGQGTDTQYF.

The CDR3 region is CASSQGQANTGELFF. The CDR3 DNA reads TGTGCCAGCAGCCAAGGACAGGCGAACACCGGGGAGCTGTTTTTT. J is TRBJ2-2 and V is TRBV3-1 (or the pseudogene TRBV3-2); D perhaps matches TRBD1 (6 bases). Trimming took off 1 base at V and 0 bases at J, with 6 bases between the two ends. This CDR3 has 15 residues. Per the germline V gene, CDR1 is LGHDT and CDR2 is YNNKEL (reference sequence).

The sample holds a few counts of this clone. V usage is TRBV6-5 and J usage is TRBJ2-7; D remains unclear. Germline V gene lookup returns CDR1 MNHEY and CDR2 SVGAGI. The CDR3 covers 12 residues. The germline V and J ends were trimmed by 5 bases and 3 bases, with 8 bases remaining between them. The CDR3 DNA follows: TGTGCCAGCAGTACTATTAACTACGAGCAGTACTTC. Encoded protein: CASSTINYEQYF.

This chain connects TRBV9 to TRBJ2-3, with 7 positions matching TRBD2. Germline loops: CDR1 SGDLS, CDR2 YYNGEE. The CDR3 totals 15 residues. V trimming: 0 bases; J trimming: 6 bases; junction bases outside the gene matches: 7. The CDR3 sequence: CASSVEGGPADTQYF. CDR3 sequence (DNA): TGTGCCAGCAGCGTAGAGGGAGGGCCGGCGGATACGCAGTATTTT.

This clone has only one observation. CDR3: CASSLGPGGAGEKLFF. CDR3 DNA sequence: TGCGCCAGCAGCTTGGGTCCTGGGGGGGCCGGTGAAAAACTGTTTTTT. This rearrangement joins TRBV5-1 to TRBJ1-4, with D possibly TRBD1 on 6 matching bases. Germline V gives CDR1 SGHRS, CDR2 YFSETQ. This CDR3 contains 16 residues. Between the trimmed V and J ends, which lost 0 bases and 7 bases, there was a span of 16 bases.

The chain is built from TRBV27 and TRBJ1-5; 7 bases agree with TRBD1. Trimming at V came to 5 bases and at J to 6 bases, leaving 7 bases not matched to a gene. Germline CDR1 reads MNHEY; CDR2 reads SMNVEV (reference sequence). This CDR3 has 14 amino acids. The CDR3 is CASSVAGGSQPQHF. CDR3 DNA: TGTGCCAGCAGTGTGGCAGGGGGGAGTCAGCCCCAGCATTTT.

The chain employs TRBV19 and TRBJ2-7, with D perhaps TRBD2 (7 bases). This CDR3 is built from 13 residues. With 5 bases removed from V and 4 bases from J, the gap between germline ends came to 12 bases. Germline-derived CDR1 and CDR2 are LNHDA and SQIVND (reference sequence). This CDR3 is CASSQGGAYEQYF. The CDR3 DNA sequence: TGTGCCAGTAGTCAAGGGGGGGCGTACGAGCAGTACTTC.

The table lists this clone with a count of one. The chain's CDR3 is CASSERAGGNYGYTF. The CDR3 region has the DNA TGTGCCAGCAGTGAGCGGGCGGGCGGTAACTATGGCTACACCTTC. The rearrangement links TRBV6-4 to TRBJ1-2; no clear D gene. This CDR3 has 15 residues. Looked up from germline, CDR1 is MRHNA and CDR2 is SNTAGT. V was shortened by 3 bases and J by 1 base, with 12 bases between the two germline ends.

Ten or more counts support this clone. The chain links TRBV5-6 to TRBJ1-3; D uncertain. The CDR3 consists of 17 residues. Trimming removed 0 bases at V and 4 bases at J, with 17 bases between. The V gene's germline CDR1 is SGHDT and CDR2 YYEEEE. CDR3 DNA: TGTGCCAGCAGCTTGGCGGCCGTTAGCAGAAGAGGAAACACCATATATTTT. It codes for CASSLAAVSRRGNTIYF.

The table lists this clone with a few counts. J is TRBJ2-7 and V is TRBV5-6; 9 bases are shared with TRBD1. CDR1 SGHDT and CDR2 YYEEEE come from the germline V gene. The V gene end was trimmed by 4 bases and the J gene end by 1 base; junction bases not matched to a gene: 6. The CDR3 extends over 15 amino acids. The DNA of the CDR3 is TGTGCCAGCAGCCCGTACGGACAGGGGTCCTACGAGCAGTACTTC. Amino acids: CASSPYGQGSYEQYF.

The chain links TRBV21-1 to TRBJ2-3; the table assigns TRBD2, which was not confirmed against the DNA. TRBV21-1 is designated a pseudogene. The length of the CDR3 is 19 residues. CDR3 protein: CASSRAPGLAREGTDTQYF. CDR3 DNA sequence: TGTGCCAGCAGCCGTGCCCCCGGACTAGCGAGAGAAGGCACAGATACGCAGTATTTT.

This clone was recorded a few times. The CDR3 coding sequence is TGTGCCAGCAGCTCCGGTGTATATGCACGCAATCAGCCCCAGCATTTT. Translating it yields CASSSGVYARNQPQHF. V gene TRBV27 combines with J gene TRBJ1-5; D gene ambiguous. The CDR3 is 16 amino acids. The germline V gene has CDR1 MNHEY and CDR2 SMNVEV (reference sequence). Trimming cost V 6 bases and J 2 bases, with 17 bases left between them.